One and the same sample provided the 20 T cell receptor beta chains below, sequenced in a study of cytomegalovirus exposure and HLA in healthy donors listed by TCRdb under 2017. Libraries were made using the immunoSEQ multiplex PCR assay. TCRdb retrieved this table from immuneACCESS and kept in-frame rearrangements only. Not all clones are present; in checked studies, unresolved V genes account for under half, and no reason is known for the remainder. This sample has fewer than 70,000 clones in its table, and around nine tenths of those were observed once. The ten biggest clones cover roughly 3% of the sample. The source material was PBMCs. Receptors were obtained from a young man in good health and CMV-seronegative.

The CDR3 loop reads CATSRGGGGSYEQYF. DNA of the CDR3: TGTGCCACCAGCAGAGGGGGGGGCGGGAGCTACGAGCAGTACTTC. The chain links TRBV15 to TRBJ2-7; possible D gene TRBD2, 7 bases. Per germline, CDR1 LNHNV and CDR2 YYDKDF (reference sequence). The CDR3 has 15 residues. The V end lost 1 base, the J end lost 3 bases, and 13 bases lay between the germline ends.

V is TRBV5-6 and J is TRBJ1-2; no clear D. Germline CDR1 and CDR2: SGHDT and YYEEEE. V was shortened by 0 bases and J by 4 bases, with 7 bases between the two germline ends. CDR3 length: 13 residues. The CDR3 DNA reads TGTGCCAGCAGCTTGGGACTCGGCTATGGCTACACCTTC. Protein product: CASSLGLGYGYTF.

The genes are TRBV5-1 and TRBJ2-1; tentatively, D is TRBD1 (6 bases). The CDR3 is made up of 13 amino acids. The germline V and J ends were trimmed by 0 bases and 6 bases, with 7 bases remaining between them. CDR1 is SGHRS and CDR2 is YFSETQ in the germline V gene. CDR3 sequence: CASSLGGRNEQFF. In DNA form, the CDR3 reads TGCGCCAGCAGCTTGGGGGGGCGCAATGAGCAGTTCTTC.

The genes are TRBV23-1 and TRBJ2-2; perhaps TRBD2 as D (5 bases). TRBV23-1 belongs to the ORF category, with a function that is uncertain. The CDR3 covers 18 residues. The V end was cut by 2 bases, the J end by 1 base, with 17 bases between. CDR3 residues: CASSQRVSGRMNTGELFF. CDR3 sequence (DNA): TGCGCCAGCAGTCAACGGGTGAGCGGCAGAATGAACACCGGGGAGCTGTTTTTT.

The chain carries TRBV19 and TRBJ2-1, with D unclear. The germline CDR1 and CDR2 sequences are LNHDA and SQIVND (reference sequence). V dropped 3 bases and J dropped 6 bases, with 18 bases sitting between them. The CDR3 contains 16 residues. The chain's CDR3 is CASSILTGWQSNEQFF. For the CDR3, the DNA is TGTGCCAGTAGTATTTTGACCGGGTGGCAATCCAATGAGCAGTTCTTC. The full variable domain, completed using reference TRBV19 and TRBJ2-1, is DGGITQSPKYLFRKEGQNVTLSCEQNLNHDAMYWYRQDPGQGLRLIYYSQIVNDFQKGDIAEGYSVSREKKESFPLTVTSAQKNPTAFYLCASSILTGWQSNEQFFGPGTRLTVL.

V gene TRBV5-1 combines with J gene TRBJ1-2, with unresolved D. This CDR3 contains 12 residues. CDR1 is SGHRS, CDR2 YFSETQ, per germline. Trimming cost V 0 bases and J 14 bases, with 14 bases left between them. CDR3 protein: CASSLASSPWTF. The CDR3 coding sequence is TGCGCCAGCAGCTTGGCCAGTAGCCCGTGGACCTTC. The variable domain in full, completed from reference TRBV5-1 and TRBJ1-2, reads KAGVTQTPRYLIKTRGQQVTLSCSPISGHRSVSWYQQTPGQGLQFLFEYFSETQRNKGNFPGRFSGRQFSNSRSEMNVSTLELGDSALYLCASSLASSPWTFGSGTRLTVV.

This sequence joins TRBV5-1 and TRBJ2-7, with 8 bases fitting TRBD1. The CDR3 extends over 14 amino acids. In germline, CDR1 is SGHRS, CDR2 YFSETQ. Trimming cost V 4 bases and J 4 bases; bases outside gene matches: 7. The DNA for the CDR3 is TGCGCCAGCAGCACGGGACAGGTCCAGTACGAGCAGTACTTC. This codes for CASSTGQVQYEQYF. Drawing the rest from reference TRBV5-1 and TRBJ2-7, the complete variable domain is KAGVTQTPRYLIKTRGQQVTLSCSPISGHRSVSWYQQTPGQGLQFLFEYFSETQRNKGNFPGRFSGRQFSNSRSEMNVSTLELGDSALYLCASSTGQVQYEQYFGPGTRLTVT.

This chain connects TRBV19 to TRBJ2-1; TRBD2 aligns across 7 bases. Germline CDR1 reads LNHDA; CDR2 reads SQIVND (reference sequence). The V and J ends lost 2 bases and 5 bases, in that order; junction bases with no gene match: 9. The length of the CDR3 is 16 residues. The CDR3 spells CASSINGRMRDNEQFF. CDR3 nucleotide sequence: TGTGCCAGTAGTATAAACGGGAGGATGAGGGACAATGAGCAGTTCTTC. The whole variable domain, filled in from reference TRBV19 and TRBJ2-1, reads DGGITQSPKYLFRKEGQNVTLSCEQNLNHDAMYWYRQDPGQGLRLIYYSQIVNDFQKGDIAEGYSVSREKKESFPLTVTSAQKNPTAFYLCASSINGRMRDNEQFFGPGTRLTVL.

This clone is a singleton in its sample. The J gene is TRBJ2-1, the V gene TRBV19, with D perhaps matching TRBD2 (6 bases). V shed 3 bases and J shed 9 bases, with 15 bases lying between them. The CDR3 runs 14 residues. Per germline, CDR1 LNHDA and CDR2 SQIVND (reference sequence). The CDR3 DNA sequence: TGTGCCAGTAGTATGGGCGGGATAGGAGGTGAGCAGTTCTTC. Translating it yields CASSMGGIGGEQFF.

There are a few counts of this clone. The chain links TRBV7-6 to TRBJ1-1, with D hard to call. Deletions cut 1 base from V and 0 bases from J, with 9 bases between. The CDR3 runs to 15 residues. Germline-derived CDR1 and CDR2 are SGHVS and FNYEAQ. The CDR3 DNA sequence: TGTGCCAGCAGCTTAGGTCGCGGCATGAACACTGAAGCTTTCTTT. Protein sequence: CASSLGRGMNTEAFF.

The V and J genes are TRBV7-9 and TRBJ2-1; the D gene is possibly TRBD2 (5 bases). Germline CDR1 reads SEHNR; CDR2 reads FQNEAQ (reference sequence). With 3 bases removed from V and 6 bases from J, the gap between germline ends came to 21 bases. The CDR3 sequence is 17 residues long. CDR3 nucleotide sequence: TGTGCCAGCAGCTTTTCTCTCATTACCAGCGGCTTCAATGAGCAGTTCTTC. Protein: CASSFSLITSGFNEQFF.

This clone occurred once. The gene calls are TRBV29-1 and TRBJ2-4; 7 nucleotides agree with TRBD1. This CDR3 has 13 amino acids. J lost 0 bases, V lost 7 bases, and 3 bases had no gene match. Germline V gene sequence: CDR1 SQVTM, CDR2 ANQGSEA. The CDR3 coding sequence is TGCAGCGCCGGGACAGTAGCCAAAAACATTCAGTACTTC. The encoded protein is CSAGTVAKNIQYF.

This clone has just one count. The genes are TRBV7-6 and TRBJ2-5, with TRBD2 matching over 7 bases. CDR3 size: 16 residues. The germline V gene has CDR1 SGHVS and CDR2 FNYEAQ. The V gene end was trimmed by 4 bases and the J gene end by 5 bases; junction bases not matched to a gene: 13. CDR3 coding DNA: TGTGCCAGCAGCTCCCAAGCGGCGGGGGTATGGGAGACCCAGTACTTC. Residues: CASSSQAAGVWETQYF.

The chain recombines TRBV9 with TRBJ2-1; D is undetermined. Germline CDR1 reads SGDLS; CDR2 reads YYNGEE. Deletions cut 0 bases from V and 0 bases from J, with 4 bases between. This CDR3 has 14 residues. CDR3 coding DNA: TGTGCCAGCAGCGTAGGGAGCTCCTACAATGAGCAGTTCTTC. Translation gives CASSVGSSYNEQFF.

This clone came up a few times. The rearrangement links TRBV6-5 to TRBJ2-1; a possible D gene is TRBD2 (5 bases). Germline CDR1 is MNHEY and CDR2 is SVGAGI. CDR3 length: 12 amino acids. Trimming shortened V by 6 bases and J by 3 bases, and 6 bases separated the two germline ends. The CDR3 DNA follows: TGTGCCAGCAGCCGGGACTACAATGAGCAGTTCTTC. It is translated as CASSRDYNEQFF.

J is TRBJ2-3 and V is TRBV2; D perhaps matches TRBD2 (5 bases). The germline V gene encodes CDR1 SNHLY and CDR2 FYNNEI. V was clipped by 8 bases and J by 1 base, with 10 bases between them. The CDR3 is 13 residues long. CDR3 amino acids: CASRGPGTDTQYF. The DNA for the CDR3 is TGTGCCAGCCGAGGGCCGGGCACAGATACGCAGTATTTT.

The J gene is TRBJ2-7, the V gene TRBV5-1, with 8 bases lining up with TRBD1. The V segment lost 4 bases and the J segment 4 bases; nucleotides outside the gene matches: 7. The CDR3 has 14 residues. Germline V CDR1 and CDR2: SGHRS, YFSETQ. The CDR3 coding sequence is TGCGCCAGCAGCGGTGGACAGGGTGCTTACGAGCAGTACTTC. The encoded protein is CASSGGQGAYEQYF.

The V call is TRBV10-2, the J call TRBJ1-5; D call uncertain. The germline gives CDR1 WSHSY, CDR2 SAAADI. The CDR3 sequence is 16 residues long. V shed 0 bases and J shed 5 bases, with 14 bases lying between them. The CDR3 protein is CASSESGRPPYQPQHF. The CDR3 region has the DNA TGCGCCAGCAGTGAGTCGGGGAGGCCCCCCTATCAGCCCCAGCATTTT.

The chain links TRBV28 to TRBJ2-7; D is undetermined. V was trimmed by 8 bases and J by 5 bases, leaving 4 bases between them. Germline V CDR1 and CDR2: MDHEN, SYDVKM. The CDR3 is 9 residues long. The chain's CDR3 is CASGHEQYF. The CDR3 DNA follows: TGTGCCAGCGGCCACGAGCAGTACTTC.

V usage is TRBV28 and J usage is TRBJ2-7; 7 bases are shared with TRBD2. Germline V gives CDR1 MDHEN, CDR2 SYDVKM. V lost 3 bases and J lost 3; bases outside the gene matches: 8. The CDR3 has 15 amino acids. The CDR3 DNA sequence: TGTGCCAGCAGTTTGGCGGGGGTTAGGGACTACGAGCAGTACTTC. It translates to CASSLAGVRDYEQYF.